Below, one T cell receptor beta chain is given with its context. The data derive from a study of blood T cell repertoires in COVID-19. Looking at the study overall: The origin of the acute and convalescent COVID-19 samples was the United States, Italy and Spain. PBMCs, B-cell-depleted T cells, or T cells provided the cDNA or gDNA that made up the material.

V lost 3 bases and J lost 5; bases outside the gene matches: 3. There are 13 residues in the CDR3. CDR1 is KGHDR, CDR2 SFDVKD, per germline. In the authors' methods: Nucleated cell counts were estimated from reference gene primer amplification. The protocol was immunoSEQ multiplex PCR, while the TCRdb copy is restricted to in-frame clones and leaves out a portion. D and trimming were read from the DNA, whereas the V and J calls and clone size are those reported in that table. In the table there are 85,000 to 130,000 clones, roughly 83% of which are singletons. The sample was peripheral blood. The TCR was taken from a woman older than 75 with active or convalescent COVID-19. The rearrangement joins TRBV24-1 to TRBJ2-7; 7 positions agree with TRBD1. The CDR3 DNA reads TGTGCCACCAGTGATGAACAGGGGAACGAGCAGTACTTC. Its protein product is CATSDEQGNEQYF.